One sample yielded the 15 T cell receptor beta chains listed below, sequenced in a study of post-analysis software for immune sequencing data. For these receptors, no antigen is known. Tagging with unique molecular identifiers was a feature of the TCR beta cDNA libraries. MiXCR, run by TCRdb on the PCR reads, gives a single entry per CDR3 protein. The table lists about 820,000 distinct CDR3 sequences, roughly 50% of them singletons. Whole-study findings and limits: In patients, about 5 TRBV segments were more frequent than in controls, with TRBV5-6, TRBV5-1 and TRBV20-1 among them.

Specimen: blood. These receptors were collected from a girl aged 5 to 17 with multiple sclerosis.

Only a few counts were recorded for this clonotype. The chain is built from TRBV12-3 or TRBV12-4 and TRBJ2-7, with a possible D match to TRBD2 (5 bases). CDR3 length: 14 residues. V was trimmed by 2 bases and J by 4 bases, leaving 12 bases between them. The CDR3 spells CASSLNGVGYEQYF. CDR3 nucleotide sequence: TGTGCCAGCAGTTTAAACGGGGTCGGATACGAGCAGTACTTC.

The V call is TRBV11-2, the J call TRBJ2-1; tentative D call: TRBD1 (7 bases). Trimming took 2 bases from V and 0 from J, leaving 32 bases between them. The CDR3 totals 23 residues. Germline V CDR1 and CDR2: SGHAT, FQNNGV. Here the CDR3 DNA reads TGTGCCAGCAGCTTATTTAGCCTTCTAGGGACTTACCAGGGGGGTATCTCCTACAATGAGCAGTTCTTC. Translated, it gives CASSLFSLLGTYQGGISYNEQFF.

The chain has TRBV7-6 and TRBJ2-4, with TRBD1 matching over 9 bases. The DNA end favors TRBJ2-7, so the J call may be wrong. CDR1 SGHVS and CDR2 FNYEAQ come from the germline V gene. The CDR3 has 16 amino acids. The CDR3 DNA reads as TGTGCCAGCAGCTTAGTTGGGACAGGGACCGTATACGAGCAGTACTTC. It encodes CASSLVGTGTVYEQYF.

This rearrangement joins TRBV28 to TRBJ1-2; perhaps TRBD1 as D (5 bases). This CDR3 is 13 amino acids long. Deletions cut 3 bases from V and 9 bases from J, with 14 bases between. The germline CDR1 and CDR2 sequences are MDHEN and SYDVKM. In DNA form, the CDR3 reads TGTGCCAGCAGTTTTGGGACCCCTGTGAGCTACACCTTC. Protein sequence: CASSFGTPVSYTF.

This clonotype was detected a few times. The chain has TRBV15 and TRBJ2-1, with D possibly TRBD2 on 6 matching bases. The CDR3 has 15 residues. The V end was cut by 0 bases, the J end by 4 bases, with 10 bases between. Germline values: CDR1 LNHNV, CDR2 YYDKDF (reference sequence). The CDR3 nucleotides are TGTGCCACCAGCAGAGAACGGGAGAGATACAATGAGCAGTTCTTC. The encoded protein is CATSRERERYNEQFF. The full variable domain, with the rest looked up from reference TRBV15 and TRBJ2-1, is DAMVIQNPRYQVTQFGKPVTLSCSQTLNHNVMYWYQQKSSQAPKLLFHYYDKDFNNEADTPDNFQSRRPNTSFCFLDIRSPGLGDTAMYLCATSRERERYNEQFFGPGTRLTVL.

This clonotype appeared a single time. CDR3 amino acids: CASSLNVALSGYDEQYF. In nucleotides, the CDR3 is TGTGCCAGCAGCTTAAATGTGGCCCTCTCCGGCTACGACGAGCAGTACTTC. The genes are TRBV7-9 and TRBJ2-5; D gene uncertain. The tail of the sequence fits TRBJ2-7 better, so the J call may be wrong. The CDR3 consists of 17 residues. Germline lookup yields CDR1 SEHNR and CDR2 FQNEAQ (reference sequence).

The CDR3 protein is CSARALAGVHEQYF. The CDR3 DNA sequence: TGCAGTGCTAGAGCCCTAGCGGGAGTCCACGAGCAGTACTTC. This rearrangement joins TRBV20-1 to TRBJ2-7; 10 nucleotides match TRBD2. The CDR3 consists of 14 residues. Germline CDR1 and CDR2: DFQATT and SNEGSKA (reference sequence). The junction had 5 bases not matched to a gene; V was cut back by 1 base and J by 5 bases.

This clonotype appeared a single time. This chain connects TRBV12-3 or TRBV12-4 to TRBJ1-2; D may be TRBD1 (5 bases). Trimming took 6 bases from V and 0 from J, leaving 11 bases between them. The CDR3 is 14 residues long. CDR3 sequence reads: CASRPGLTNYGYTF. The CDR3 bases are TGTGCCAGCAGGCCGGGACTGACTAACTATGGCTACACCTTC.

Of note for this clonotype: Relative to the germline gene, one junction end is altered; a read error may explain this. The rearrangement uses TRBV5-1 and TRBJ2-5; D perhaps matches TRBD1 (5 bases). Germline V gene sequence: CDR1 SGHRS, CDR2 YFSETQ. The CDR3 loop spans 13 amino acids. CDR3 region: CANSLVGEETQYF. Here the CDR3 DNA reads TGCGCCAACAGCTTGGTAGGGGAAGAGACCCAGTACTTC.

The V gene is TRBV6-2 or TRBV6-3, the J gene TRBJ2-1, with 7 positions matching TRBD2. The CDR3 runs 16 residues. From germline, CDR1 is MNHEY and CDR2 SVGEGT. Germline trimming cut 2 bases from V and 2 bases from J; bases unmatched to any gene: 6. This CDR3 is CASSYPFLAAYNEQFF. The CDR3 DNA reads as TGTGCCAGCAGTTACCCTTTCCTAGCGGCCTACAATGAGCAGTTCTTC.

This chain uses TRBV6-6 with TRBJ2-7; TRBD2 agrees at 7 bases. V trimming: 0 bases; J trimming: 10 bases; junction bases outside the gene matches: 9. Germline CDR1 is MNHNY and CDR2 is SVGAGI (reference sequence). The CDR3 covers 14 residues. The CDR3 nucleotides are TGTGCCAGCAGTTACTCGGCTCGTGGGGGGGATCAGTACTTC. Residues: CASSYSARGGDQYF.

The rearrangement joins TRBV6-5 to TRBJ1-1; a possible D gene is TRBD1 (5 bases). The CDR3 is 12 amino acids. The V end lost 5 bases, the J end lost 7 bases, and 11 bases lay between the germline ends. CDR1 and CDR2 from the germline V gene are MNHEY and SVGAGI. The CDR3 loop reads CASSPLQVEAFF. CDR3 DNA: TGTGCCAGCAGTCCCCTACAGGTTGAAGCTTTCTTT.

A few counts support this clonotype. The rearrangement links TRBV20-1 to TRBJ2-1, with D possibly being TRBD2 (6 bases). In germline, CDR1 is DFQATT, CDR2 SNEGSKA (reference sequence). The CDR3 loop spans 16 amino acids. With 1 base removed from V and 0 bases from J, the gap between germline ends came to 13 bases. CDR3 DNA: TGCAGTGCTAGAGGGGCTCGCGGGACCTCCTACAATGAGCAGTTCTTC. Amino acids: CSARGARGTSYNEQFF.

The genes are TRBV12-3 or TRBV12-4 and TRBJ1-6, with 12 bases aligning to TRBD1. Germline trimming cut 2 bases from V and 8 bases from J; bases unmatched to any gene: 13. CDR3 size: 19 residues. CDR3 in DNA: TGTGCCAGCAGTTTATTCGGGACAGGGGGCGCTTGGGTCGATTCACCCCTCCACTTT. It specifies CASSLFGTGGAWVDSPLHF.

This clonotype has more than one count but fewer than ten. The rearrangement links TRBV7-2 to TRBJ2-7; 7 bases agree with TRBD2. Germline V lookup: CDR1 SGHTA, CDR2 FQGNSA. Trimming at V came to 4 bases and at J to 0 bases, leaving 6 bases not matched to a gene. The CDR3 is made up of 15 amino acids. CDR3 DNA: TGTGCCAGCAGCTCGTGGGGGGGATTCTCCTACGAGCAGTACTTC. Its translation: CASSSWGGFSYEQYF.